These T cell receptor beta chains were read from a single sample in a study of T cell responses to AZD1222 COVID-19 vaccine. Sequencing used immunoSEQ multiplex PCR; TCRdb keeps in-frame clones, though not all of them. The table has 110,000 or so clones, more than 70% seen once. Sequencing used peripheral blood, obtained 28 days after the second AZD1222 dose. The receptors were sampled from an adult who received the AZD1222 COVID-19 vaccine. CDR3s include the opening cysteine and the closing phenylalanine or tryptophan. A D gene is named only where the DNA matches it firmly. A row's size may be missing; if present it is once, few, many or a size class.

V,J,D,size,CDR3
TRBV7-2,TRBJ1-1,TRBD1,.,CASSIRDSREAFF
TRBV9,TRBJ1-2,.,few,CASSGPPWDGTNYGYTF
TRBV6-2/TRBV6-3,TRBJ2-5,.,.,CASSAGGHGDQYF
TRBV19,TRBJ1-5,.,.,CASKTGGQPQHF
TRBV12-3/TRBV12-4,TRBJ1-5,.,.,CASSRISNQPQHF
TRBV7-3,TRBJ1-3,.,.,CASSPRNGSGNTIYF
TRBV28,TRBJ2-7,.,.,CATTGLYEQYF
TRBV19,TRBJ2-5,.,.,CASQGQETQYF
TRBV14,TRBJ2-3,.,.,CASSRSLYTDTQYF
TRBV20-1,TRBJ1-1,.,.,CSASRQENTEAFF
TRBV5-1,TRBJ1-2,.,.,CASTISGEEWGGYTF
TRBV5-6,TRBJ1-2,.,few,CASTPWGFYGYTF
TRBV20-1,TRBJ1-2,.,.,CSASGANYGYTF
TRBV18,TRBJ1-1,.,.,CASSPNRDTEAFF
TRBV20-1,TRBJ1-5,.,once,CSASQGPEWPQHF
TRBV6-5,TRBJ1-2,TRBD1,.,CASSFGTGYGYTF
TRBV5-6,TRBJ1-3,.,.,CASSIPPGQPGNTIYF
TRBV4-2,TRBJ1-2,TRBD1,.,CASSQAGTGTNYGYTF
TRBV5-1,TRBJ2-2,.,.,CASSLVPGPGELFF
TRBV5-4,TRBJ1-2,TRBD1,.,CASSQDRARGYTF
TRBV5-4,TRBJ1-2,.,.,CASSSQYGYTF
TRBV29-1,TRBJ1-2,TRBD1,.,CSLWTGFGGYTF
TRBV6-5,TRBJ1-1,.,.,CASGQGKINTEAFF
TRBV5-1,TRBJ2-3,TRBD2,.,CASNLWTSGSDTQYF
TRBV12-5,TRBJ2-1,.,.,CASGLVLAGAPYNEQFF
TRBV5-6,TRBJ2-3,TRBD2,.,CASSLRASGITDTQYF
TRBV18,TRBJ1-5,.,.,CASSPPGESQHF
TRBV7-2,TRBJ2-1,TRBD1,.,CASSLGMNRGNEQFF
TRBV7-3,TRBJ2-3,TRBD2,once,CASSLMGLAVFLDTQYF
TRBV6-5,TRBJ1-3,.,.,CASSYTGIVGNTIYF
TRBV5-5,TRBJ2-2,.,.,CASSLSAGPGELFF
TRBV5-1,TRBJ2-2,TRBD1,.,CASSLGQGLNGELFF
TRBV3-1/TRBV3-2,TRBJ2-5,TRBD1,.,CASSSGQHQETQYF
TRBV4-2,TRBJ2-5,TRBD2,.,CASSQTSGAQETQYF
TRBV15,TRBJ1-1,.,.,CATSRPTSTYNLNTEAFF